This T cell receptor (beta chain) was documented in a study of cytomegalovirus exposure and HLA in healthy donors. General study points: Both high specificity and high sensitivity reportedly marked the classifier's diagnosis of cytomegalovirus status. Based on reports, TCR beta sequences accurately predicted HLA-A and HLA-B alleles for most subjects.

The CDR3 is made up of 15 amino acids. Germline V gives CDR1 SGHNT, CDR2 YYREEE (reference sequence). J gave up 2 bases and V 1 base, and 0 bases lay outside the gene matches. Vbeta (60) and Jbeta (13) primers were used in the PCR. Sequencing used immunoSEQ multiplex PCR; TCRdb keeps in-frame clones, though not all of them. The sample shows approximately 200,000 clones, around 81% of them seen only once. About this clone itself: Its specificity is not known.

The chain combines TRBV5-4 with TRBJ2-1; TRBD2 aligns across 10 bases. This receptor was taken from a man aged 30 to 39 in good health and CMV-seronegative. Sequences were obtained from PBMCs. CDR3 region: CASSLTSGTYNEQFF. In DNA, the CDR3 is TGTGCCAGCAGCTTGACTAGCGGGACCTACAATGAGCAGTTCTTC.